This entry lists 8 T cell receptor beta chains sequenced from one sample in a study of blood T cell repertoires in COVID-19. The method was immunoSEQ multiplex PCR; TCRdb's version includes in-frame clones alone and lacks a portion of them. This table holds some 120,000 clones, around nine tenths found once. The specimen was peripheral blood. The receptors stem from a human donor in a cohort sampled during active COVID-19.

As DNA, the CDR3 is TGTGCCAGCAGTCAGGGACAGGGAAATGGCTACACCTTC. Its translation: CASSQGQGNGYTF. This chain links TRBV6-2 or TRBV6-3 with TRBJ1-2; 9 nucleotides agree with TRBD1. This CDR3 region has 13 residues. Trimming cost V 5 bases and J 6 bases; bases outside gene matches: 4. Germline V gives CDR1 MNHEY, CDR2 SVGEGT.

This clone was seen just once. The V and J genes are TRBV6-5 and TRBJ2-5; D uncertain. V lost 2 bases, J lost 3 bases, and 13 bases lay in between. CDR3 length: 15 residues. The germline CDR1 and CDR2 sequences are MNHEY and SVGAGI. CDR3: CASSYGGAAEETQYF. CDR3 nucleotides: TGTGCCAGCAGTTACGGCGGTGCGGCAGAAGAGACCCAGTACTTC.

The V and J genes are TRBV10-2 and TRBJ1-3; 7 positions agree with TRBD1. After removal of 2 bases from V and 0 bases from J, the junction contained 4 bases not matched to a gene. Germline assignment: CDR1 WSHSY and CDR2 SAAADI. The CDR3 runs to 16 residues. Written as DNA, the CDR3 is TGCGCCAGCAGTGAGGGCAGGGGGTACTCTGGAAACACCATATATTTT. This sequence encodes CASSEGRGYSGNTIYF.

Only a few counts were recorded for this clone. The chain joins TRBV7-2 to TRBJ2-1; 7 bases agree with TRBD1. Germline CDR1 is SGHTA and CDR2 is FQGNSA. This CDR3 has 12 amino acids. J gave up 13 bases and V 4 bases, and 7 bases lay outside the gene matches. In DNA, the CDR3 is TGTGCCAGCAGCTCAACAGGGGCCGGACAGTTCTTC. Translated, it gives CASSSTGAGQFF.

The chain carries TRBV9 and TRBJ2-7, with TRBD2 matching 7 bases. Germline-derived CDR1 and CDR2 are SGDLS and YYNGEE. The CDR3 is 18 amino acids. V shed 4 bases and J 5 bases; nucleotides not matched to a gene: 21. Here the CDR3 reads CASSPRASGAGRFHEQYF. For the CDR3, the DNA is TGTGCCAGCAGCCCCCGGGCTAGCGGCGCGGGGCGGTTTCACGAGCAGTACTTC.

This chain links TRBV29-1 with TRBJ1-1; D is possibly TRBD1 (6 bases). From germline, CDR1 is SQVTM and CDR2 ANQGSEA. The V end was cut by 8 bases, the J end by 7 bases, with 14 bases between. CDR3 size: 11 residues. The CDR3 region is CSPDRQNEAFF. The CDR3 DNA is TGCAGCCCAGACAGGCAAAATGAAGCTTTCTTT.

CDR3 bases: TGCGCCAGCAGACGAACTATTGAGAGTGGCTACACCTTC. It yields the protein CASRRTIESGYTF. The V gene is TRBV5-1, the J gene TRBJ1-2; no reliable D call. The V and J ends lost 5 bases and 7 bases respectively, with 15 bases between them. CDR3 length equals 13 residues. Germline V gives CDR1 SGHRS, CDR2 YFSETQ. The whole variable domain, filled in from reference TRBV5-1 and TRBJ1-2, reads KAGVTQTPRYLIKTRGQQVTLSCSPISGHRSVSWYQQTPGQGLQFLFEYFSETQRNKGNFPGRFSGRQFSNSRSEMNVSTLELGDSALYLCASRRTIESGYTFGSGTRLTVV.

V gene TRBV2 combines with J gene TRBJ2-3; 9 bases are shared with TRBD2. Trimming took 10 bases from V and 5 from J; bases not matched to a gene: 7. Per the germline V gene, CDR1 is SNHLY and CDR2 is FYNNEI. The CDR3 consists of 13 residues. The DNA of the CDR3 is TGTGCCACCAGCGGGGGGAGGAGAGATACGCAGTATTTT. Translating it yields CATSGGRRDTQYF.